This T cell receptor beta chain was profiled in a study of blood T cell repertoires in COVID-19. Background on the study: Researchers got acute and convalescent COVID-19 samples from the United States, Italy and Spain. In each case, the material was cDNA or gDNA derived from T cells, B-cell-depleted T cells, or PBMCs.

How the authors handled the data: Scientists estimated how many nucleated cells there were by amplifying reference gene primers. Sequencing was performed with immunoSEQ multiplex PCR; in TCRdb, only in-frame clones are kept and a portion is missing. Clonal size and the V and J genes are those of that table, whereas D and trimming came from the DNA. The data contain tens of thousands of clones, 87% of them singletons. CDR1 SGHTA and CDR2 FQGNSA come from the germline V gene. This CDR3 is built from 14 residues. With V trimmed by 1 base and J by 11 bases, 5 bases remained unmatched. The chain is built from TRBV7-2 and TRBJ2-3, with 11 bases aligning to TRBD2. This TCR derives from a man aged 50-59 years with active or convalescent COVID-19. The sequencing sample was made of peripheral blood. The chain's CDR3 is CASSLEASGGMQYF. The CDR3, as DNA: TGTGCCAGCAGCTTAGAAGCTAGCGGGGGGATGCAGTATTTT.